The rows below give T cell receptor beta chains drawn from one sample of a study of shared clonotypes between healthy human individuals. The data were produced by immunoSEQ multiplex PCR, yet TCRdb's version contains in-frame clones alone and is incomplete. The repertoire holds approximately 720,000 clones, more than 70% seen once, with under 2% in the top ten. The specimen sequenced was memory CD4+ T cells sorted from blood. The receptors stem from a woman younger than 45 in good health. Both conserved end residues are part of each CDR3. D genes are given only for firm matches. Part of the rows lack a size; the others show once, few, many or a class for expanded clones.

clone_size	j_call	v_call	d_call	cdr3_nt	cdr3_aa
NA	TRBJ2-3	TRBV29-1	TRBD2	TGCAGCGTTGAAGGACTAGCGGGAGGGTCAGTTTCAGATACGCAGTATTTT	CSVEGLAGGSVSDTQYF
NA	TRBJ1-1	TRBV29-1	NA	TGCAGCGTGAAACAGGGTTATACTGAAGCTTTCTTT	CSVKQGYTEAFF
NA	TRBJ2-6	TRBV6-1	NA	TGTGCCAGCAGTGAAACGTGGGGACCTGGGGCCAACGTCCTGACTTTC	CASSETWGPGANVLTF
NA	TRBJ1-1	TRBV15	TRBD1	TGTGCCACAGAAAAGGGGGGCGACAGGGCGCTCTCGAACACTGAAGCTTTCTTT	CATEKGGDRALSNTEAFF
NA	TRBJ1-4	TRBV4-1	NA	TGCGCCAGCAGCCAAAGAGGACAGCCACTAAGTGAGGAAAAACTGTTTTTT	CASSQRGQPLSEEKLFF
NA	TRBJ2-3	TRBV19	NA	TGTGCCAGTAGACCTTCAGGTTCACGGGATACGCAGTATTTT	CASRPSGSRDTQYF
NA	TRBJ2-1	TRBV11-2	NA	TGTGCCAGCAGCTCTCTGCAGGGTCCCTACAATGAGCAGTTCTTC	CASSSLQGPYNEQFF
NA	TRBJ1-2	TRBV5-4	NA	TGTGCCAGCAGCCCAACACAGGGCAACTATGGCTACACCTTC	CASSPTQGNYGYTF
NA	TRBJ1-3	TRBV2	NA	TGTGCCAGCAATGAACAGCTCTCTGGAAACACCATATATTTT	CASNEQLSGNTIYF
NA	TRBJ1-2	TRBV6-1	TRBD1	TGTGCCAGCAGTGGTGGACAGGGATTTCGCTACACCTTC	CASSGGQGFRYTF
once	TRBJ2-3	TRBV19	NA	TGTGCCAGTAGTCGATCGGGCCGCGCGTCGGGTAGCACAGATACGCAGTATTTT	CASSRSGRASGSTDTQYF
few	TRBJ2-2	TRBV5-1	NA	TGCGCCAGCAGCTTGGGTCAGGGTCCCGCCGGGGAGCTGTTTTTT	CASSLGQGPAGELFF
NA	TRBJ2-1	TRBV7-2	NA	TGTGCCAGCAGCTTAAGACAGGCCATGAGAAACGAGCAGTTCTTC	CASSLRQAMRNEQFF
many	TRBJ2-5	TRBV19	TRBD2	TGTGCCAGTAGTATTGGGGGACTAGCGGGAGGGAGAGGGGAGACCCAGTACTTC	CASSIGGLAGGRGETQYF
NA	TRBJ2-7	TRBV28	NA	TGTGCCAGCAAAGTGGGACGGAGTTCTTTTTCCTACGAGCAGTACTTC	CASKVGRSSFSYEQYF
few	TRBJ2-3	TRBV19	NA	TGTGCCAGTAGCATCCCTAGCGGCACAGATACGCAGTATTTT	CASSIPSGTDTQYF
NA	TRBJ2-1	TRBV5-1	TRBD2	TGCGCCAGCAGCGCGACTAGCGGGAGTTACAATGAGCAGTTCTTC	CASSATSGSYNEQFF
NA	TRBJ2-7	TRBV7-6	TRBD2	TGTGCCAGCAGCTTAGCGGCGCTAGCGGGAGGAAGGGAGCAGTACTTC	CASSLAALAGGREQYF
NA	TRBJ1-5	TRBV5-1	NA	TGCGCCAGCAGCTTGGACGGACAGCCCAATCAGCCCCAGCATTTT	CASSLDGQPNQPQHF
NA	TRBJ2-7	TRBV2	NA	TGTGCCAGCAGTGAAGACCAGGACCGCTACGAGCAGTACTTC	CASSEDQDRYEQYF
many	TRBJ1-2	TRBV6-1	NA	TGTGCCAGCACCGCGATCCATTCCAATAACTATGGCTACACCTTC	CASTAIHSNNYGYTF
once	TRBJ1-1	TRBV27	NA	TGTGCCAGCAGTTCCCCCGGGTGGGGTAGCACTGAAGCTTTCTTT	CASSSPGWGSTEAFF